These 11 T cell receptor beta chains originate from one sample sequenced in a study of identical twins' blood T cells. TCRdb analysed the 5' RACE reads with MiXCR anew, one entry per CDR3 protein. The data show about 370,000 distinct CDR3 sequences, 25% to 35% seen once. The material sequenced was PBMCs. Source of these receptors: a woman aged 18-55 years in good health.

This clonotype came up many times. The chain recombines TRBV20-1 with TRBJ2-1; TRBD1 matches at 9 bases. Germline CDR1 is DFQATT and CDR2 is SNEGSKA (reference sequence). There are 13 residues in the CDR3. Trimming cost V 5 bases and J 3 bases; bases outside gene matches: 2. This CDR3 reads CSAETGGYNEQFF. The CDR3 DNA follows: TGCAGTGCTGAGACAGGGGGCTACAATGAGCAGTTCTTC.

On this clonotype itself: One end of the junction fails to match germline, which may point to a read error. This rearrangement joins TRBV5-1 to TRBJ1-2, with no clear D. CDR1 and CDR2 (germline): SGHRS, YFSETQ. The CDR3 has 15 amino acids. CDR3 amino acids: CARSFSRGQKATYTF. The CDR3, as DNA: TGCGCCAGAAGCTTCTCCCGAGGGCAGAAGGCCACCTACACCTTC.

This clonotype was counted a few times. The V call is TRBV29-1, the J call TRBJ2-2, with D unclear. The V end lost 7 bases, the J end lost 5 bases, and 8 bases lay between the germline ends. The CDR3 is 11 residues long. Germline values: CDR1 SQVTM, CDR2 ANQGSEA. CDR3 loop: CSGRRTGELFF. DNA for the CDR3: TGCAGCGGCAGACGGACCGGGGAGCTGTTTTTT.

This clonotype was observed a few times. CDR3: CASSGSRLNTEAFF. DNA for the CDR3: TGTGCCAGCAGTGGGAGTAGGTTGAACACTGAAGCTTTCTTT. This chain joins TRBV12-3 or TRBV12-4 and TRBJ1-1; D gene ambiguous. Trimming removed 5 bases from V and 0 bases from J, with 10 bases in between. This CDR3 has 14 amino acids.

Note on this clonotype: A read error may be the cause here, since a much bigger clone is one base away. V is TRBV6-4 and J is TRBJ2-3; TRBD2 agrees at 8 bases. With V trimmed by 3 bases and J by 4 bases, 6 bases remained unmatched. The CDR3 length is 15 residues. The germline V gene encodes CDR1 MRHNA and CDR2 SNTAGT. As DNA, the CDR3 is TGTGCCAGCAGTGATGAAGCGGGGGTGGCAGATACGCAGTATTTT. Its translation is CASSDEAGVADTQYF.

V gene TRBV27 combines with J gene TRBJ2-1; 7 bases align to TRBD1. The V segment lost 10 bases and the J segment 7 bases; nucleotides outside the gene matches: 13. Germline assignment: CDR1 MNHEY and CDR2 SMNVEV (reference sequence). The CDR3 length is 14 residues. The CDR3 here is CATRGQGVRNEQFF. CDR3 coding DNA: TGTGCCACCCGGGGTCAGGGGGTCAGAAATGAGCAGTTCTTC.

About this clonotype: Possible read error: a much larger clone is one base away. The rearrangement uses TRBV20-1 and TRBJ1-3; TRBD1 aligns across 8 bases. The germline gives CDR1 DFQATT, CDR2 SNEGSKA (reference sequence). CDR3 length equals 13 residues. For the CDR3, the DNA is TGCAGTGCTGCGACAGGGGTTGGAAGCACCATATATTTT. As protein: CSAATGVGSTIYF.

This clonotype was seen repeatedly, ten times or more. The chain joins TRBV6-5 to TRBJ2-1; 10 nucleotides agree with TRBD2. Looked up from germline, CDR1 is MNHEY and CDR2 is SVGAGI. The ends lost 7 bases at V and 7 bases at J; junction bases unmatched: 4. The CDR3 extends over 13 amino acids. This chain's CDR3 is CASKWTSGNEQFF. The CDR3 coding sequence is TGTGCCAGCAAATGGACTAGCGGAAATGAGCAGTTCTTC.

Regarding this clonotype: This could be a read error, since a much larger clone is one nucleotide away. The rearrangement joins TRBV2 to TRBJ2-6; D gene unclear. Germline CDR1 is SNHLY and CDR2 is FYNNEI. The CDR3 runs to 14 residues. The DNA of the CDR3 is TGTGCCACTGGGCAGGAGTCTGGGGTCAACGTCCTGACTTTC. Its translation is CATGQESGVNVLTF.

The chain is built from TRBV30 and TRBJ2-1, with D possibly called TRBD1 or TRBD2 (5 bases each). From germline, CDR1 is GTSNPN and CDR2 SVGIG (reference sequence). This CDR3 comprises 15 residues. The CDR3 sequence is CAWDRGLGDNNEQFF. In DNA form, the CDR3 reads TGTGCTTGGGATCGAGGGTTGGGGGATAACAATGAGCAGTTCTTC.

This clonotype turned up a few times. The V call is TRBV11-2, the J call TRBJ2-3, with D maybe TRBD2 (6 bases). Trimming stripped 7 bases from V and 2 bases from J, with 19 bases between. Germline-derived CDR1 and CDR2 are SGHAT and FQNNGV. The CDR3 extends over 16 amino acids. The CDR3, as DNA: TGTGCCAGCATACTCAATTATTTAGCGGTCACAGATACGCAGTATTTT. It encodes CASILNYLAVTDTQYF.